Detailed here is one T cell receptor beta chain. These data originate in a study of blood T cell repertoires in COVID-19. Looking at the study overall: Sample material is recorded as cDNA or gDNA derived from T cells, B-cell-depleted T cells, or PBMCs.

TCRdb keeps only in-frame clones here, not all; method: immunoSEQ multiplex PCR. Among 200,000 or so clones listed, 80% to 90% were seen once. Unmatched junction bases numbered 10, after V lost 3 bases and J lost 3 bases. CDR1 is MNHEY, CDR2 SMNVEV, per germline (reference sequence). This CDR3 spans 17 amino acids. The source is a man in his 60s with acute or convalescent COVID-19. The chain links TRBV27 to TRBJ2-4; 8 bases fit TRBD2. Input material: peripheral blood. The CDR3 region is CASSFTRGGVGKNIQYF. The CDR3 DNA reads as TGTGCCAGCAGTTTCACCCGGGGGGGGGTTGGCAAAAACATTCAGTACTTC.